These 13 T cell receptor beta chains came from one sample sequenced in a study of cytomegalovirus exposure and HLA in healthy donors (dated by TCRdb to about 2017). Receptor libraries were prepared by the immunoSEQ multiplex PCR assay. The multiplex PCR relied on a mix of 60 forward primers for TCR Vbeta segments and 13 reverse primers for TCR Jbeta segments. TCRdb stores this immuneACCESS table with in-frame sequences only. Part of the clones is absent; in the studies checked, under half of the shortfall reflects unresolved V genes, and no reason is known for the rest. Counted in this sample were about 110,000 clones; roughly 73% of them appeared once. Roughly 0.9% of the sample is held by the ten biggest clonotypes. Source material: PBMCs. The receptors originated from a woman in her thirties in good health and CMV-seronegative.

This chain joins TRBV10-2 and TRBJ1-5, with 10 bases aligning to TRBD1. V shed 6 bases, J shed 5 bases, and the junction held 10 bases outside the gene matches. The CDR3 has 16 amino acids. Germline CDR1 and CDR2: WSHSY and SAAADI. Here the CDR3 reads CASRRGTGEYDQPQHF. CDR3 bases: TGCGCCAGCAGGAGAGGGACAGGGGAATATGATCAGCCCCAGCATTTT.

This clone was found once. The chain has TRBV11-2 and TRBJ1-2; D unresolved. The CDR3 contains 15 residues. Trimming shortened V by 1 base and J by 0 bases, and 9 bases separated the two germline ends. Germline values: CDR1 SGHAT, CDR2 FQNNGV. The CDR3 DNA follows: TGTGCCAGCAGCTTAGTAACGAGCCCTAACTATGGCTACACCTTC. It encodes CASSLVTSPNYGYTF.

The gene calls are TRBV7-3 and TRBJ1-1; 9 bases line up with TRBD1. Looked up from germline, CDR1 is SGHTA and CDR2 is FQGTGA. The CDR3 consists of 17 residues. The V segment lost 4 bases and the J segment 0 bases; nucleotides outside the gene matches: 9. CDR3 protein: CASSSSGQGLMNTEAFF. In DNA form, the CDR3 reads TGTGCCAGCAGCTCCTCGGGACAGGGACTCATGAACACTGAAGCTTTCTTT.

This clone was counted a few times. The chain uses TRBV6-6 and TRBJ1-6, with TRBD1 as a possible D gene (6 bases). The V and J ends lost 4 bases and 7 bases respectively, with 17 bases between them. The CDR3 is 16 amino acids. Per the germline V gene, CDR1 is MNHNY and CDR2 is SVGAGI (reference sequence). CDR3 protein: CASSSQSTGFNSPLHF. The CDR3 region has the DNA TGTGCCAGCAGTTCCCAGTCGACAGGTTTCAATTCACCCCTCCACTTT.

This clone was detected only once. The chain couples TRBV6-5 to TRBJ1-1; TRBD1 agrees at 7 bases. After removal of 6 bases from V and 1 base from J, the junction contained 8 bases not matched to a gene. The CDR3 contains 15 residues. The germline gives CDR1 MNHEY, CDR2 SVGAGI. CDR3 DNA: TGTGCCAGCAGCCGAAAGGGGGCGAGGAACACTGAAGCTTTCTTT. Amino acid sequence: CASSRKGARNTEAFF.

Here the CDR3 DNA reads TGTGCCAGCAGTGACGTGGGACAGGGAAGGAACTATGGCTACACCTTC. It translates to CASSDVGQGRNYGYTF. The chain uses TRBV2 and TRBJ1-2; 9 nucleotides align to TRBD1. J lost 2 bases, V lost 3 bases, and 7 bases had no gene match. CDR1 is SNHLY, CDR2 FYNNEI, per germline. This CDR3 contains 16 residues.

The chain recombines TRBV18 with TRBJ1-2; the match to TRBD1 covers 7 bases. Germline lookup yields CDR1 KGHSH and CDR2 LQKENI. This CDR3 spans 14 amino acids. Trimming took 3 bases from V and 7 from J; bases not matched to a gene: 8. CDR3 residues: CASSPSTGASGYTF. The CDR3 DNA reads TGTGCCAGCTCACCGAGCACAGGGGCGAGTGGCTACACCTTC.

This clone has a handful of counts. The chain links TRBV7-2 to TRBJ1-4; no clear D gene. CDR3 size: 13 residues. CDR1 and CDR2 from the germline V gene are SGHTA and FQGNSA. Trimming pared 4 bases from V and 11 bases from J, leaving 14 bases between. The CDR3 bases are TGTGCCAGCAGCTCAGTACGGTCGGGGAAACTGTTTTTT. Its translation: CASSSVRSGKLFF.

The chain is built from TRBV25-1 and TRBJ1-1; D is possibly TRBD1 (6 bases). The V end was cut by 4 bases, the J end by 8 bases, with 17 bases between. This CDR3 region has 14 residues. CDR1 MGHDK and CDR2 SYGVNS come from the germline V gene. DNA of the CDR3: TGTGCCAGCAGTGGCCTAGGGACACCGAGAGAAGCTTTCTTT. Amino acids: CASSGLGTPREAFF.

V is TRBV30 and J is TRBJ1-4; 7 bases fit TRBD1. CDR3 length: 13 amino acids. V shed 5 bases and J 3 bases; nucleotides not matched to a gene: 3. CDR1 GTSNPN and CDR2 SVGIG come from the germline V gene (reference sequence). CDR3 bases: TGTGCCTGGGGGACAGTCCCTAATGAAAAACTGTTTTTT. Protein product: CAWGTVPNEKLFF.

This chain connects TRBV7-2 to TRBJ1-1; D is possibly TRBD1 (5 bases). V was pared by 2 bases and J by 3 bases, with 13 bases between. Per the germline V gene, CDR1 is SGHTA and CDR2 is FQGNSA. This CDR3 is 15 amino acids long. For the CDR3, the DNA is TGTGCCAGCAGCTTACTTTATTCGGGGGACACTGAAGCTTTCTTT. It encodes CASSLLYSGDTEAFF.

Points on this clone: The junction shows a germline mismatch at one end, possibly a read error. The chain couples TRBV7-7 to TRBJ1-1, with 7 bases identical to TRBD1. The CDR3 sequence is 16 residues long. Germline-derived CDR1 and CDR2 are SSHAT and FNYEAQ (reference sequence). For the CDR3, the DNA is TGTGCTAGCAGCTTAGCAGGGGGTTGGGCGGACACTGAAGCTTTCTTT. Translating gives CASSLAGGWADTEAFF.

The table lists this clone with a few counts. The V call is TRBV6-1, the J call TRBJ1-5, with D perhaps matching TRBD1 (6 bases). V shed 4 bases and J shed 9 bases, with 19 bases lying between them. Per the germline V gene, CDR1 is MNHNS and CDR2 is SASEGT. This CDR3 has 15 residues. The CDR3 sequence: CASSVYPGELGPQHF. The CDR3 DNA reads as TGTGCCAGCAGTGTCTACCCAGGGGAATTAGGGCCCCAGCATTTT.